This record covers a single TCR beta chain. This entry belongs to a study of T cell repertoires in cytomegalovirus infection. MiXCR, applied by TCRdb to the reads, yields one record per CDR3 protein. Found here are about 320,000 distinct CDR3 sequences, roughly 9.5% of them singletons; the top ten hold about 3.9%. The TCR comes from a human donor in good health (CMV status not recorded). Some clones in this sample may be carry-over from other donors' samples. The specimen sequenced was PBMCs.

The CDR3: CASSLRLAGSSYNEQFF. CDR3 bases: TGTGCCAGCAGTTTAAGGCTAGCGGGCAGCTCCTACAATGAGCAGTTCTTC. This chain joins TRBV27 and TRBJ2-1, with 8 bases fitting TRBD2. V shed 2 bases, J shed 0 bases, and the junction held 6 bases outside the gene matches. This CDR3 is 17 amino acids long. CDR1 and CDR2 (germline): MNHEY, SMNVEV (reference sequence).